This TCR beta chain was obtained from a study of identical twins. A single record per CDR3 protein comes from TCRdb applying MiXCR to the 5' RACE reads. The profile shows 400,000 or so distinct CDR3 sequences, roughly 9% of them singletons. The source material was naive T cells sorted from blood. The source of this sequence is a woman aged 45-65 years in good health.

The CDR3 nucleotides are TGCAGTGCTAGGGTAGCGGGCACCAGCTCCTACAATGAGCAGTTCTTC. Protein sequence: CSARVAGTSSYNEQFF. The V gene is TRBV20-1, the J gene TRBJ2-1, with 7 bases that match TRBD2. V was pared by 3 bases and J by 0 bases, with 8 bases of the junction left unmatched. Germline V CDR1 and CDR2: DFQATT, SNEGSKA (reference sequence). The CDR3 runs to 16 residues.